This entry lists 8 T cell receptor beta chains sequenced from one sample in a study of response to subunit inactivated influenza vaccine. MiXCR, run by TCRdb on the RT-PCR reads, gives a single entry per CDR3 protein. The repertoire consists of fewer than 700,000 distinct CDR3 sequences, with 10% to 15% occurring once and the leading ten covering roughly 13%. The sample was PBMCs from blood, taken roughly 47 days after vaccination. These receptor sequences come from a man between 45 and 60 years old who received an inactivated influenza vaccine.

The CDR3, as DNA: TGCGCCAGCAGTCAATCGCAGACTAGCACAGATACGCAGTATTTT. This codes for CASSQSQTSTDTQYF. This chain joins TRBV23-1 and TRBJ2-3; no clear D. TRBV23-1 is annotated as an ORF whose role is uncertain. This CDR3 has 15 residues. Trimming stripped 0 bases from V and 0 bases from J, with 7 bases between.

This sequence joins TRBV5-1 and TRBJ1-1, with D maybe TRBD1 (5 bases). Deletions cut 0 bases from V and 4 bases from J, with 16 bases between. Per the germline V gene, CDR1 is SGHRS and CDR2 is YFSETQ. The CDR3 is made up of 16 amino acids. This CDR3 reads CASSLGRGLKSTEAFF. CDR3 sequence (DNA): TGCGCCAGCAGCTTGGGACGGGGACTTAAGAGCACTGAAGCTTTCTTT.

In this sample, this clonotype turned up a few times. The chain couples TRBV4-1 to TRBJ2-5; possibly TRBD2 for D (5 bases). This CDR3 has 16 residues. Germline V lookup: CDR1 MGHRA, CDR2 YSYEKL. Between the trimmed V and J ends, which lost 4 bases and 3 bases, there was a span of 18 bases. The CDR3 nucleotides read TGCGCCAGCAGCCCAGGCCGAAGGACTTGGGAAGAGACCCAGTACTTC. Translation gives CASSPGRRTWEETQYF.

V is TRBV5-1 and J is TRBJ2-1, with 9 bases fitting TRBD1. Germline values: CDR1 SGHRS, CDR2 YFSETQ. The trim removed 0 bases at V and 8 bases at J, leaving 6 bases unmatched. This CDR3 contains 15 residues. The DNA of the CDR3 is TGCGCCAGCAGCTTGGAAACAGGGGGCTTCCATGAGCAGTTCTTC. This sequence encodes CASSLETGGFHEQFF.

This clonotype was detected only a few times. The chain couples TRBV7-2 to TRBJ1-2; 9 bases align to TRBD1. CDR3 size: 15 residues. V dropped 5 bases and J dropped 8; count of bases not matched to a gene: 12. Germline-derived CDR1 and CDR2 are SGHTA and FQGNSA. The CDR3 spells CASSMTRDRAGGYTF. The CDR3 DNA reads as TGTGCCAGCAGCATGACCCGGGACAGGGCTGGAGGCTACACCTTC.

There are many counts of this clonotype. The rearrangement uses TRBV12-3 or TRBV12-4 and TRBJ1-2; weak D call: TRBD1 (6 bases). With 5 bases removed from V and 7 bases from J, the gap between germline ends came to 14 bases. The CDR3 loop spans 13 amino acids. In DNA, the CDR3 is TGTGCCAGCAGTAAAACAGGGAAACCTGGCTACACCTTC. Protein: CASSKTGKPGYTF.

The CDR3 DNA reads as TGCAGCGTAGACAGGGATGAAGCTTTCTTT. Translated, it gives CSVDRDEAFF. The chain carries TRBV29-1 and TRBJ1-1; TRBD1 aligns across 7 bases. This CDR3 has 10 residues. Losses at the gene ends were 6 bases for V and 7 bases for J; bases not matched to a gene: 2. Germline CDR1 and CDR2: SQVTM and ANQGSEA.

CDR3 coding DNA: TGTGCCAGCAGTTTAGGGGGGACTAACACAGATACGCAGTATTTT. Encoded protein: CASSLGGTNTDTQYF. V gene TRBV12-3 or TRBV12-4 combines with J gene TRBJ2-3; 7 bases are a match to TRBD2. The CDR3 is 15 amino acids. V trimming: 1 base; J trimming: 2 bases; junction bases outside the gene matches: 3.